The 10 T cell receptor beta chains reported below all come from one sample, sequenced in a study of cytomegalovirus exposure and HLA in healthy donors. PCR involved 60 Vbeta and 13 Jbeta primers. The data were produced by immunoSEQ multiplex PCR, yet TCRdb's version contains in-frame clones alone and is incomplete. The repertoire has approximately 130,000 clones, about 75% of them found once; the top ten carry about 2.7%. Sample: PBMCs. The source of these receptors is a middle-aged woman in good health and CMV-seropositive.

This chain uses TRBV4-2 with TRBJ2-1, with TRBD2 identical over 7 bases. With 1 base clipped from V and 2 bases from J, the junction kept 5 bases outside the gene matches. The CDR3 covers 16 residues. From germline, CDR1 is LGHNA and CDR2 YNFKEQ. CDR3 protein: CASSQGGAGTYNEQFF. For the CDR3, the DNA is TGTGCCAGCAGCCAAGGGGGAGCGGGGACCTACAATGAGCAGTTCTTC.

The chain has TRBV7-9 and TRBJ2-7, with TRBD2 matching 11 bases. V shed 3 bases and J 0 bases; nucleotides not matched to a gene: 7. CDR1 and CDR2 from the germline V gene are SEHNR and FQNEAQ (reference sequence). The CDR3 covers 17 residues. The CDR3 DNA reads as TGTGCCAGCAGCTTTACTAGCGGGAGAGGGCGCTCCTACGAGCAGTACTTC. Amino acids: CASSFTSGRGRSYEQYF. Full variable domain (missing parts from reference TRBV7-9 and TRBJ2-7): DTGVSQNPRHKITKRGQNVTFRCDPISEHNRLYWYRQTLGQGPEFLTYFQNEAQLEKSRLLSDRFSAERPKGSFSTLEIQRTEQGDSAMYLCASSFTSGRGRSYEQYFGPGTRLTVT.

The chain couples TRBV5-6 to TRBJ1-1, with no clear D. This CDR3 is built from 14 residues. The V end was cut by 0 bases, the J end by 6 bases, with 12 bases between. Looked up from germline, CDR1 is SGHDT and CDR2 is YYEEEE. CDR3 DNA: TGTGCCAGCAGCTTGGTCGGGATTGGGTCTGAAGCTTTCTTT. It translates to CASSLVGIGSEAFF.

The chain links TRBV18 to TRBJ1-2; 7 positions match TRBD1. Germline CDR1 KGHSH, CDR2 LQKENI. The CDR3 totals 15 residues. J gave up 1 base and V 4 bases, and 6 bases lay outside the gene matches. The DNA of the CDR3 is TGTGCCAGCTCACTGAAGACAGGGAATAACTATGGCTACACCTTC. This gives the protein CASSLKTGNNYGYTF.

The chain has TRBV29-1 and TRBJ2-5, with D perhaps matching TRBD2 (6 bases). The V end lost 5 bases, the J end lost 5 bases, and 9 bases lay between the germline ends. This CDR3 has 11 residues. CDR1 is SQVTM and CDR2 is ANQGSEA in the germline V gene. In DNA form, the CDR3 reads TGCAGCGTTCCTAGCGTCGAGACCCAGTACTTC. Protein product: CSVPSVETQYF. The entire variable domain, with the rest obtained from reference TRBV29-1 and TRBJ2-5, is as follows: SAVISQKPSRDICQRGTSLTIQCQVDSQVTMMFWYRQQPGQSLTLIATANQGSEATYESGFVIDKFPISRPNLTFSTLTVSNMSPEDSSIYLCSVPSVETQYFGPGTRLLVL.

The chain uses TRBV7-8 and TRBJ2-7; 9 bases line up with TRBD1. Germline lookup yields CDR1 SGHVS and CDR2 FQNEAQ. The ends lost 5 bases at V and 3 bases at J; junction bases unmatched: 8. The CDR3 extends over 15 amino acids. For the CDR3, the DNA is TGTGCCAGCAGCGATAGGACAGGGGAGAGCTACGAGCAGTACTTC. Protein product: CASSDRTGESYEQYF.

The chain links TRBV7-2 to TRBJ1-2; 10 bases fit TRBD1. The V gene's germline CDR1 is SGHTA and CDR2 FQGNSA. This CDR3 has 15 residues. J lost 5 bases, V lost 7 bases, and 10 bases had no gene match. The CDR3 here is CASIRQGASGYGYTF. For the CDR3, the DNA is TGTGCCAGCATCCGACAGGGGGCAAGTGGATATGGCTACACCTTC.

This CDR3 is CASSDSLPADGFGTQYF. The CDR3 DNA follows: TGTGCCAGCAGCGACTCCCTCCCAGCGGACGGCTTTGGTACGCAGTATTTT. V and J are TRBV9 and TRBJ2-3; a possible D gene is TRBD2 (5 bases). CDR1 and CDR2 (germline): SGDLS, YYNGEE. V dropped 3 bases and J dropped 8 bases, with 25 bases sitting between them. The CDR3 covers 17 residues.

The chain carries TRBV6-5 and TRBJ2-7; 8 nucleotides align to TRBD1. The CDR3 consists of 14 residues. Germline CDR1 MNHEY, CDR2 SVGAGI. V dropped 5 bases and J dropped 3; count of bases not matched to a gene: 6. The CDR3: CASSSPGQDYEQYF. CDR3 coding DNA: TGTGCCAGCAGTAGCCCGGGACAGGACTACGAGCAGTACTTC.

The chain links TRBV27 to TRBJ2-7; maybe TRBD2 (5 bases). The CDR3 has 14 residues. Trimming took 3 bases from V and 3 from J, leaving 12 bases between them. Germline-derived CDR1 and CDR2 are MNHEY and SMNVEV (reference sequence). CDR3 loop: CASSFGVGYYEQYF. CDR3 DNA: TGTGCCAGCAGTTTCGGGGTCGGATACTACGAGCAGTACTTC.